This passage covers 12 T cell receptor beta chains from one sample sequenced in a study of T cell repertoires in cytomegalovirus infection. MiXCR, run by TCRdb on the reads, gives a single entry per CDR3 protein. The data show 250,000 or so distinct CDR3 sequences, around 8.7% seen once. The sample was PBMCs. All receptors come from a human donor in good health (CMV status not recorded). Some clones in this sample may be carry-over from other donors' samples.

The V call is TRBV28, the J call TRBJ1-4; 7 positions agree with TRBD1. The germline CDR1 and CDR2 sequences are MDHEN and SYDVKM. The CDR3 runs to 16 residues. The V gene end was trimmed by 7 bases and the J gene end by 7 bases; junction bases not matched to a gene: 15. The CDR3 spells CASTEDMRGLVEKLFF. CDR3 coding DNA: TGTGCCAGCACCGAAGATATGAGGGGGCTGGTTGAAAAACTGTTTTTT.

This clonotype was detected many times. This sequence joins TRBV6-2 or TRBV6-3 and TRBJ1-2; the match to TRBD1 covers 10 bases. CDR1 is MNHEY, CDR2 SVGEGT, per germline. CDR3 length: 15 amino acids. V gave up 4 bases and J gave up 4 bases; unmatched junction bases: 6. The chain's CDR3 is CASSSTGGAIYGYTF. As DNA, the CDR3 is TGTGCCAGCAGTTCGACAGGGGGCGCGATCTATGGCTACACCTTC.

This clonotype was found a few times. The rearrangement uses TRBV4-2 and TRBJ2-3; 8 positions agree with TRBD2. The trim removed 1 base at V and 2 bases at J, leaving 8 bases unmatched. There are 17 residues in the CDR3. Germline loops: CDR1 LGHNA, CDR2 YNFKEQ. The CDR3 DNA is TGTGCCAGCAGCCAAGTCGGCAGCGGGGGATACACAGATACGCAGTATTTT. This codes for CASSQVGSGGYTDTQYF.

Only a few counts were recorded for this clonotype. This chain uses TRBV3-1 with TRBJ2-3; D possibly uses TRBD1 or TRBD2 (5 bases each). This CDR3 has 16 amino acids. Looked up from germline, CDR1 is LGHDT and CDR2 is YNNKEL (reference sequence). V was cut by 1 base and J by 4 bases, with 15 bases left in between. The CDR3 loop reads CASSQVGFMGADTQYF. DNA for the CDR3: TGTGCCAGCAGCCAAGTCGGTTTCATGGGGGCAGATACGCAGTATTTT.

The J gene is TRBJ2-4, the V gene TRBV7-8; 7 bases match TRBD1. This CDR3 has 14 amino acids. Germline V lookup: CDR1 SGHVS, CDR2 FQNEAQ. Trimming removed 5 bases from V and 6 bases from J; junction bases left unmatched: 7. CDR3 bases: TGTGCCAGCAGCCCCATGGGACAGCTAAACATTCAGTACTTC. It yields the protein CASSPMGQLNIQYF.

This clonotype has at least ten counts. The CDR3 here is CASSPRTGWTDTQYF. DNA of the CDR3: TGTGCCAGCAGTCCCAGGACAGGGTGGACAGATACGCAGTATTTT. The chain couples TRBV6-5 to TRBJ2-3; TRBD1 agrees at 8 bases. V lost 5 bases and J lost 3; bases outside the gene matches: 7. This CDR3 has 15 residues. The germline gives CDR1 MNHEY, CDR2 SVGAGI.

This clonotype was observed a handful of times. The V and J genes are TRBV28 and TRBJ2-5, with 7 bases matching TRBD1. Germline CDR1 and CDR2: MDHEN and SYDVKM. The length of the CDR3 is 14 residues. V dropped 8 bases and J dropped 8; count of bases not matched to a gene: 14. The CDR3 DNA is TGTGCCAGCTATAGAGATACAGGGGCCGGAACCCAGTACTTC. It specifies CASYRDTGAGTQYF.

This clonotype was counted many times. The chain has TRBV7-2 and TRBJ2-4; D remains ambiguous. V was pared by 1 base and J by 1 base, with 11 bases between. CDR3 length equals 16 residues. Germline V CDR1 and CDR2: SGHTA, FQGNSA. The DNA of the CDR3 is TGTGCCAGCAGCTTAGGTTTCCCGAATGCCAAAAACATTCAGTACTTC. It codes for CASSLGFPNAKNIQYF.

In its sample, this clonotype was seen many times. The V call is TRBV7-2, the J call TRBJ2-2; no reliable D call. The CDR3 is 17 amino acids. Trimming cost V 5 bases and J 4 bases, with 20 bases left between them. Germline assignment: CDR1 SGHTA and CDR2 FQGNSA. CDR3 region: CASSRLTQRFFTGELFF. DNA for the CDR3: TGTGCCAGCAGCCGACTGACACAGCGTTTTTTCACCGGGGAGCTGTTTTTT.

V is TRBV4-1 and J is TRBJ1-1; D unresolved. V was trimmed by 0 bases and J by 5 bases, leaving 13 bases between them. CDR3 length equals 15 residues. Per the germline V gene, CDR1 is MGHRA and CDR2 is YSYEKL. For the CDR3, the DNA is TGCGCCAGCAGCCAAGAAATCGCGACGCGGACTGAAGCTTTCTTT. It codes for CASSQEIATRTEAFF.

This clonotype has at least ten counts. This rearrangement joins TRBV6-2 or TRBV6-3 to TRBJ2-2; D not certain. This CDR3 is built from 16 residues. Germline assignment: CDR1 MNHEY and CDR2 SVGEGT. The germline V and J ends were trimmed by 5 bases and 1 base, with 14 bases remaining between them. The DNA of the CDR3 is TGTGCCAGCAGTCGTGCCGTAGGTTTGAACACCGGGGAGCTGTTTTTT. Amino acids: CASSRAVGLNTGELFF.

This clonotype was recorded a few times. Likely a read error: the CDR3 ends without its conserved phenylalanine or tryptophan. No DNA is shown, since the ends of the CDR3 on it are uncertain; the CDR3 is the one TCRdb lists. The chain has TRBV30 and TRBJ2-1; the table names TRBD2, a call not compared with the DNA. The length of the CDR3 is 16 amino acids, counting both ends. Germline V lookup: CDR1 GTSNPN, CDR2 SVGIG (reference sequence). The CDR3 sequence is CAWSVPGLAGGGIRFS.